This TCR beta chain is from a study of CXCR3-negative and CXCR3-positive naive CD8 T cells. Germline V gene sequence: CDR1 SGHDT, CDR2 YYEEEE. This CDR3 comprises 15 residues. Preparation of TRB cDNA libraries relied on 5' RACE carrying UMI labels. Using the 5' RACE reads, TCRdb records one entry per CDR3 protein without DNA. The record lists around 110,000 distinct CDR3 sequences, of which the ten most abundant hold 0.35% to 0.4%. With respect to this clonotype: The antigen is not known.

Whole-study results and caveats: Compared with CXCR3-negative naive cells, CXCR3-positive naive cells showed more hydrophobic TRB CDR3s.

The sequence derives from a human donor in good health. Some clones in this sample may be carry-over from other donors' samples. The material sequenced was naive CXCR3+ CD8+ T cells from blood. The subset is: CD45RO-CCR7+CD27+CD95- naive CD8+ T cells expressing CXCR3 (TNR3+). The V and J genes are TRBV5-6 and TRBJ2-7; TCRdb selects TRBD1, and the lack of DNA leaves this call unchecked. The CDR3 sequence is CASSSWDSPRWEQYF.